These T cell receptor beta chains were read from a single sample in a study of blood T cell repertoires in COVID-19. The data were produced by immunoSEQ multiplex PCR, yet TCRdb's version contains in-frame clones alone and is incomplete. The sample lists 90,000 to 150,000 clones; roughly 87% were seen once. Material: peripheral blood. The origin of the receptors is an elderly man with acute or convalescent COVID-19. The CDR3 runs from the conserved cysteine through the conserved F or W.

V	J	CDR3
TRBV7-9	TRBJ1-6	CASSGRDLLLHF
TRBV14	TRBJ2-7	CASSPRTGDFYEQYF
TRBV7-9	TRBJ1-1	CASSFYARGNTEAFF
TRBV6-4	TRBJ1-5	CASSRDTNQPQHF
TRBV18	TRBJ1-4	CASSPPISPGGGNLVFF
TRBV29-1	TRBJ1-4	CSASTGVGEKLFF
TRBV20-1	TRBJ1-4	CSASRGEKLFF
TRBV2	TRBJ2-4	CASSVGREDIQYF
TRBV5-1	TRBJ1-1	CATKTGTANTEAFF
TRBV9	TRBJ1-1	CASSVGLFGTWNTEAFF
TRBV5-4	TRBJ1-6	CASSKTTPGGNSPLHF
TRBV4-2	TRBJ2-1	CASSQAPGSGGYEQFF
TRBV5-5	TRBJ2-3	CASSLAPQVARDTQYF
TRBV3-1/TRBV3-2	TRBJ1-2	CASSQDPGQGEGYTF
TRBV12-3/TRBV12-4	TRBJ1-2	CASRPGQVDYTF
TRBV28	TRBJ2-3	CASTQRGSTDTQYF
TRBV6-5	TRBJ1-2	CASRVPGQGRSGYTF
TRBV28	TRBJ1-1	CASKITGGGTEAFF
TRBV10-3	TRBJ1-1	CAIGDGGTEAFF
TRBV7-3	TRBJ1-1	CASSLKGLGTGALGTEAFF
TRBV27	TRBJ1-4	CASSLLGTGGEKLFF
TRBV9	TRBJ2-3	CASSVGVTNTDTQYF
TRBV18	TRBJ2-2	CASSPSLLDGNTGELFF
TRBV6-5	TRBJ2-3	CASRMAGGGDTQYF
TRBV2	TRBJ2-1	CASRHDRASEQFF
TRBV19	TRBJ2-1	CASSRGGGAPSYNEQFF
TRBV5-4	TRBJ1-2	CASSSQGGISGYTF
TRBV4-1	TRBJ2-7	CASSPLTGDHSYEQYF
TRBV6-6	TRBJ2-2	CASRQGANTGELFF
TRBV5-1	TRBJ2-7	CASSFHLTSGSGNEQYF
TRBV6-5	TRBJ1-1	CASYILGGAEAFF
TRBV28	TRBJ2-1	CASSPPIQGAGYEQFF
TRBV5-1	TRBJ2-7	CASSLDVSEQYF
TRBV28	TRBJ1-2	CASSGALGGYTF
TRBV9	TRBJ2-1	CASSGHVDPTYNEQFF
TRBV19	TRBJ1-5	CASSTRTGVVEPQHF
TRBV18	TRBJ2-1	CASSPFAGDNEQFF
TRBV2	TRBJ2-1	CASSEKSSYNEQFF
TRBV18	TRBJ2-2	CASLPDRNTGELFF
TRBV9	TRBJ2-5	CASSVGTGGAETQYF
TRBV23-1	TRBJ2-2	CASSQLAGVYTGELFF